These 4 T cell receptor beta chains originate from one sample sequenced in a study of blood T cell repertoires in COVID-19. Sequencing used immunoSEQ multiplex PCR; TCRdb keeps in-frame clones, though not all of them. The sample holds just over 250,000 clones, 80% to 90% seen once. Sequenced: peripheral blood. These receptors were obtained from a woman between 50 and 59 years old with acute or convalescent COVID-19.

The rearrangement uses TRBV7-2 and TRBJ2-7, with a tentative D call TRBD2 (6 bases). The V gene's germline CDR1 is SGHTA and CDR2 FQGNSA. The CDR3 runs to 16 residues. V gave up 5 bases and J gave up 0 bases, with 17 bases separating them. CDR3 region: CASSRSAVADSYEQYF. CDR3 DNA sequence: TGTGCCAGCAGCAGGAGCGCGGTAGCGGACTCCTACGAGCAGTACTTC.

As concerns this clone: Other DNA sequences of this sample code for an identical CDR3. The V gene is TRBV5-4, the J gene TRBJ2-1; 11 bases agree with TRBD2. This CDR3 has 15 amino acids. The germline gives CDR1 SGHNT, CDR2 YYREEE (reference sequence). J gave up 3 bases and V 5 bases, and 4 bases lay outside the gene matches. The CDR3 DNA is TGTGCCAGCAGTTTTACTAGCGGGAGCTACAATGAGCAGTTCTTC. Translated, it gives CASSFTSGSYNEQFF.

This chain connects TRBV28 to TRBJ2-7; 9 bases align to TRBD1. The V gene's germline CDR1 is MDHEN and CDR2 SYDVKM. V shed 8 bases and J 6 bases; nucleotides not matched to a gene: 8. The CDR3 is 13 amino acids. CDR3 residues: CASGTGWGIEQYF. CDR3 coding DNA: TGTGCCAGCGGGACAGGGTGGGGGATCGAGCAGTACTTC.

The gene calls are TRBV5-1 and TRBJ2-7, with D possibly being TRBD2 (6 bases). There are 14 residues in the CDR3. Trimming removed 4 bases from V and 2 bases from J, with 13 bases in between. Germline CDR1 SGHRS, CDR2 YFSETQ. The CDR3 loop is CASSRLGGPYEQYF. As DNA, the CDR3 is TGCGCCAGCAGCCGGTTGGGGGGTCCCTACGAGCAGTACTTC. Looking up the rest from reference TRBV5-1 and TRBJ2-7 gives the full variable domain: KAGVTQTPRYLIKTRGQQVTLSCSPISGHRSVSWYQQTPGQGLQFLFEYFSETQRNKGNFPGRFSGRQFSNSRSEMNVSTLELGDSALYLCASSRLGGPYEQYFGPGTRLTVT.